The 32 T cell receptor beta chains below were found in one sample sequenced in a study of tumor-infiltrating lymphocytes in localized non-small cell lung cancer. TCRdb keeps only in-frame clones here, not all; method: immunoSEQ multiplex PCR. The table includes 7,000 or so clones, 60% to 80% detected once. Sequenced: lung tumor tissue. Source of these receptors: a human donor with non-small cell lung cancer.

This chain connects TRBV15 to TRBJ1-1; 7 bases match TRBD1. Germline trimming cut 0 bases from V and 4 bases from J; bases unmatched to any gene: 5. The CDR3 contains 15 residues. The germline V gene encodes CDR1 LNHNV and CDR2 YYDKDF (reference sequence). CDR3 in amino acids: CATSRDLAGGTEAFF. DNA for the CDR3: TGTGCCACCAGCAGAGATCTCGCAGGGGGCACTGAAGCTTTCTTT.

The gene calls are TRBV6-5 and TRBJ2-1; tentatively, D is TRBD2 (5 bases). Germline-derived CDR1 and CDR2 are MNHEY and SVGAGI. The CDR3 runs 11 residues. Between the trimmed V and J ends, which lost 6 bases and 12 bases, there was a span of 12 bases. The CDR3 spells CASSAEVGQFF. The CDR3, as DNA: TGTGCCAGCAGCGCGGAGGTCGGGCAGTTCTTC.

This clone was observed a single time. CDR3 protein: CASSLEGPYNEQFF. Written as DNA, the CDR3 is TGTGCCAGCAGCTTGGAGGGGCCCTACAATGAGCAGTTCTTC. The rearrangement links TRBV11-2 to TRBJ2-1; D is perhaps TRBD2 (6 bases). This CDR3 is built from 14 residues. V lost 3 bases, J lost 2 bases, and 8 bases lay in between. The germline gives CDR1 SGHAT, CDR2 FQNNGV. The variable domain in full, with the rest retrieved from reference TRBV11-2 and TRBJ2-1, is EAGVAQSPRYKIIEKRQSVAFWCNPISGHATLYWYQQILGQGPKLLIQFQNNGVVDDSQLPKDRFSAERLKGVDSTLKIQPAKLEDSAVYLCASSLEGPYNEQFFGPGTRLTVL.

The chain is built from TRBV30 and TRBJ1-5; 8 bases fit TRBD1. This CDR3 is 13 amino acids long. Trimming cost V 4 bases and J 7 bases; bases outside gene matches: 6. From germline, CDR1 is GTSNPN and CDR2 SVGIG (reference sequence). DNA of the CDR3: TGTGCCTGGAATCCAGGGGGCGAGCAGCCCCAGCATTTT. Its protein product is CAWNPGGEQPQHF.

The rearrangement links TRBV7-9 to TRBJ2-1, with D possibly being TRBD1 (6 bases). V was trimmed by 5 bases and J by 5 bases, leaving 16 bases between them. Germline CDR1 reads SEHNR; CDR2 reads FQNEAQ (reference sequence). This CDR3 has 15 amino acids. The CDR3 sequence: CASSLTRGIDNEQFF. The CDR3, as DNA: TGTGCCAGCAGCCTCACTAGGGGGATAGACAATGAGCAGTTCTTC.

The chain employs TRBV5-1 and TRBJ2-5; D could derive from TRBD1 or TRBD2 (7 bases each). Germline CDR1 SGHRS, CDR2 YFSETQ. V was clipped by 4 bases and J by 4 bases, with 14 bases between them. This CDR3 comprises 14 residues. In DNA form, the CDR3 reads TGCGCCAGCAGCCCACAGGGGAGGGGAGAGACCCAGTACTTC. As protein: CASSPQGRGETQYF. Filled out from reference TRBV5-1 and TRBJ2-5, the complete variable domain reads KAGVTQTPRYLIKTRGQQVTLSCSPISGHRSVSWYQQTPGQGLQFLFEYFSETQRNKGNFPGRFSGRQFSNSRSEMNVSTLELGDSALYLCASSPQGRGETQYFGPGTRLLVL.

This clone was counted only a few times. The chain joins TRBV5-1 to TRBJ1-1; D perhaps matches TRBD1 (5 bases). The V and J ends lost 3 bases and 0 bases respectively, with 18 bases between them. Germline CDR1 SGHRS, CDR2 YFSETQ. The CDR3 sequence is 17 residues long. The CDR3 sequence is CASSSTPQGDVNTEAFF. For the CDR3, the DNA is TGCGCCAGCAGCTCTACTCCGCAGGGAGATGTGAACACTGAAGCTTTCTTT. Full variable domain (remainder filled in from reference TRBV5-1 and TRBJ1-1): KAGVTQTPRYLIKTRGQQVTLSCSPISGHRSVSWYQQTPGQGLQFLFEYFSETQRNKGNFPGRFSGRQFSNSRSEMNVSTLELGDSALYLCASSSTPQGDVNTEAFFGQGTRLTVV.

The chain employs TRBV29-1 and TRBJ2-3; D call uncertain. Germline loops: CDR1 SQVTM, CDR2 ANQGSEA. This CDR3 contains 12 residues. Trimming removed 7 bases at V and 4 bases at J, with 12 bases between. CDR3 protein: CSGEVPPDTQYF. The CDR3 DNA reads TGCAGCGGTGAGGTGCCCCCAGATACGCAGTATTTT.

CDR3 amino acids: CASSFRTDTQYF. CDR3 in DNA: TGTGCCAGCAGCTTTCGGACAGATACGCAGTATTTT. V is TRBV5-5 and J is TRBJ2-3; D is undetermined. The V end lost 2 bases, the J end lost 3 bases, and 4 bases lay between the germline ends. The germline V gene has CDR1 SGHKS and CDR2 YYEKEE (reference sequence). The CDR3 has 12 residues.

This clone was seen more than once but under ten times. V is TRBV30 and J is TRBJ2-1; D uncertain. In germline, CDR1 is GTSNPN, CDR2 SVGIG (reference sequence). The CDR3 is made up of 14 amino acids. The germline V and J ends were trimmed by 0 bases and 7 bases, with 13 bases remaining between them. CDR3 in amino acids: CAWSVGLDSNEQFF. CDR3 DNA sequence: TGTGCCTGGAGTGTAGGGCTAGATTCTAATGAGCAGTTCTTC.

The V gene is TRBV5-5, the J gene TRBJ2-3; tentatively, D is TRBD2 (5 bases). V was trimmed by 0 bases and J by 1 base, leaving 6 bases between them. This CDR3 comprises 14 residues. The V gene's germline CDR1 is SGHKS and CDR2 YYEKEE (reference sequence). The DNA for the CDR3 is TGTGCCAGCAGCTTGGACGGGGGCACAGATACGCAGTATTTT. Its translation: CASSLDGGTDTQYF. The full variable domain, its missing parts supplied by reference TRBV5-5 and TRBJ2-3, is DAGVTQSPTHLIKTRGQQVTLRCSPISGHKSVSWYQQVLGQGPQFIFQYYEKEERGRGNFPDRFSARQFPNYSSELNVNALLLGDSALYLCASSLDGGTDTQYFGPGTRLTVL.

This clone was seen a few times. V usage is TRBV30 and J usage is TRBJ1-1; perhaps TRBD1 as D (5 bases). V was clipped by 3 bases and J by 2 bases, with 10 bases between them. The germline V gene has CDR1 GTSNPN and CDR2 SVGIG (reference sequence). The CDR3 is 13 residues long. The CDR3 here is CAWSFQGNTEAFF. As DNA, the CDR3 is TGTGCCTGGAGCTTCCAGGGAAACACTGAAGCTTTCTTT.

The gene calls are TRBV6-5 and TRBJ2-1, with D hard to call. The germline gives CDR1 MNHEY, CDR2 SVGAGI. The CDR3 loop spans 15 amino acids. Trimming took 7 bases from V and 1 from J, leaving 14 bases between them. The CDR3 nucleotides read TGTGCCAGCACCCCTTGGGGATCTTCCTACAATGAGCAGTTCTTC. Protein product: CASTPWGSSYNEQFF.

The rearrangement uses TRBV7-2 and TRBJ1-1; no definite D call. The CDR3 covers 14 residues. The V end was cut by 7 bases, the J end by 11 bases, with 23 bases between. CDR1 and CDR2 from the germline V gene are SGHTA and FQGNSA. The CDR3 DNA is TGTGCCAGCAATTACAATGTAGGGCGGGAATCGGCTTTCTTT. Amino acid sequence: CASNYNVGRESAFF.

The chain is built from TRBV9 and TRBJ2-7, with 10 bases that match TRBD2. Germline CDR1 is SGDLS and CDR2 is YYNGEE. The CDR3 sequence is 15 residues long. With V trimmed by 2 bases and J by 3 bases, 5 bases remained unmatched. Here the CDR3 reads CASSVAGTSVYEQYF. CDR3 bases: TGTGCCAGCAGCGTCGCCGGGACTAGCGTCTACGAGCAGTACTTC.

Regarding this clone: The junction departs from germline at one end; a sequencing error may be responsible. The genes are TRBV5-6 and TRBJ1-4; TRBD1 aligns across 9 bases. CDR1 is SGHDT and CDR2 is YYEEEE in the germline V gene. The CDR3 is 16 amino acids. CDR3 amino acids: CASSLVTGTGYEKLFF. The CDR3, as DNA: TGTGCCAGTAGCTTGGTAACCGGGACAGGGTATGAAAAACTGTTTTTT.

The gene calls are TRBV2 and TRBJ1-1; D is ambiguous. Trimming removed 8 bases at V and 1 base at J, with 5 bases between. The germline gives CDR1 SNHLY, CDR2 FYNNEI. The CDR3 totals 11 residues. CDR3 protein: CASHENTEAFF. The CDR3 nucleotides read TGTGCCAGCCATGAGAACACTGAAGCTTTCTTT.

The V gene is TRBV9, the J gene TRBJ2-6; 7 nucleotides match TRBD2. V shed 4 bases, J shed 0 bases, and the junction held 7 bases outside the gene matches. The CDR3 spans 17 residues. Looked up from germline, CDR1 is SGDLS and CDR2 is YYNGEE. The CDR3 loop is CASSPQTSRSGANVLTF. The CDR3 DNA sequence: TGTGCCAGCAGCCCTCAGACTAGCCGCTCTGGGGCCAACGTCCTGACTTTC.

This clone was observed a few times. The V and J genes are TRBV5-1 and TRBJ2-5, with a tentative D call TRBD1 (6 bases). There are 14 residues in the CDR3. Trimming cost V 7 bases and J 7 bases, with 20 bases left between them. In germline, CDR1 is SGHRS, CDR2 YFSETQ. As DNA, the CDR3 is TGCGCCAGCCTTCCTCAGGGGCTGCCCGGGACCCAGTACTTC. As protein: CASLPQGLPGTQYF.

As DNA, the CDR3 is TGTGCCAGCAGCCTCCGGGGGAGCTACACCTTC. Its translation is CASSLRGSYTF. The chain links TRBV13 to TRBJ1-2; D may be TRBD1 (5 bases). V lost 5 bases and J 9 bases, leaving 10 bases between the germline ends. The V gene's germline CDR1 is PRHDT and CDR2 FYEKMQ (reference sequence). The CDR3 totals 11 residues.

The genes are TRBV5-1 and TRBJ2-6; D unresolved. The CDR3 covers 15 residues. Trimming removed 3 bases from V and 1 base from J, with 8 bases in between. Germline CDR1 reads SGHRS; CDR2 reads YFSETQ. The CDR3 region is CASSSRASGANVLTF. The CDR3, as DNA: TGCGCCAGCAGCTCCAGAGCGTCTGGGGCCAACGTCCTGACTTTC.

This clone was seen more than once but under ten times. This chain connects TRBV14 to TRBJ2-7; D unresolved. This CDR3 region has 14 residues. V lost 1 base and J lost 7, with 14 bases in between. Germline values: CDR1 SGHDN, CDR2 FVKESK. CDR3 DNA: TGTGCCAGCAGCCAAGGCCTGACCCCCAGGGAGCAGTACTTC. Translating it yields CASSQGLTPREQYF.

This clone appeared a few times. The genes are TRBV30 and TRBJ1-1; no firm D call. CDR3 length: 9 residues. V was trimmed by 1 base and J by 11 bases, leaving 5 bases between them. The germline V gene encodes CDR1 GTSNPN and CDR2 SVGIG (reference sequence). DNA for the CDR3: TGTGCCTGGAGTGATGTGGCTTTCTTT. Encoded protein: CAWSDVAFF.

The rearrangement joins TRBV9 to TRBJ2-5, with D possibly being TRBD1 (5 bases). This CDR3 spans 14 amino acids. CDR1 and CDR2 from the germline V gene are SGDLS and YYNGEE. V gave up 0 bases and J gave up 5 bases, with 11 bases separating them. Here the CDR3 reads CASSVGAGWETQYF. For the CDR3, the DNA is TGTGCCAGCAGCGTAGGTGCAGGGTGGGAGACCCAGTACTTC.

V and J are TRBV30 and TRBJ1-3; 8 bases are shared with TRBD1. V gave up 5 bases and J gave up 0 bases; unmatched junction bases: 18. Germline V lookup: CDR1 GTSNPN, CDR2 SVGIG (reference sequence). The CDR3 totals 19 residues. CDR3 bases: TGTGCCTGGGGCCGCGGACAGGGATGGGAATCAAGCTCTGGAAACACCATATATTTT. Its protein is CAWGRGQGWESSSGNTIYF.

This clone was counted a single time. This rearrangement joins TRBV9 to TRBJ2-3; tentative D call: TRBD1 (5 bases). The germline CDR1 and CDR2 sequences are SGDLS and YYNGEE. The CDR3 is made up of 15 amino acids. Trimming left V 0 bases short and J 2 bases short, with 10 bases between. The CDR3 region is CASSVAVGATDTQYF. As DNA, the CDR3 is TGTGCCAGCAGCGTAGCGGTTGGGGCCACAGATACGCAGTATTTT.

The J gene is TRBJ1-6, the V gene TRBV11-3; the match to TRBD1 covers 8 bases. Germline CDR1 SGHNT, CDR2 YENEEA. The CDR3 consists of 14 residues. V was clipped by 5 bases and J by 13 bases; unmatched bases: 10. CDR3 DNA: TGTGCCAGCAGCCTCATAGGGACAGGCGGGCCCCTCCACTTT. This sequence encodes CASSLIGTGGPLHF.

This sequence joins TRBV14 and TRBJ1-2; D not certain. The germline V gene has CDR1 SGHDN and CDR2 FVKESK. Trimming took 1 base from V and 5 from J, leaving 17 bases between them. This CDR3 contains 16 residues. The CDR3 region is CASSQASSGRWYGYTF. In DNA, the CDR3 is TGTGCCAGCAGCCAAGCTAGCTCAGGAAGATGGTATGGCTACACCTTC.

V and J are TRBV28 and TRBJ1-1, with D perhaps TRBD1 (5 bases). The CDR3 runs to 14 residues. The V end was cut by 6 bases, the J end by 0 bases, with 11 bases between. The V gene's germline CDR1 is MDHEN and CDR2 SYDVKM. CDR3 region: CASSLGEVNTEAFF. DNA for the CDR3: TGTGCCAGCAGCCTGGGGGAGGTGAACACTGAAGCTTTCTTT.

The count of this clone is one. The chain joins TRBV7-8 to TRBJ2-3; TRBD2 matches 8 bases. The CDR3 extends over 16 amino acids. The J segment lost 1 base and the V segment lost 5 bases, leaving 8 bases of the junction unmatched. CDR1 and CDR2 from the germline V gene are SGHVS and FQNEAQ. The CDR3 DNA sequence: TGTGCCAGCAGCCCCTTTGGTAGCGGGGGCACAGATACGCAGTATTTT. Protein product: CASSPFGSGGTDTQYF. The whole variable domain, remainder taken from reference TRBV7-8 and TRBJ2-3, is GAGVSQSPRYKVAKRGQDVALRCDPISGHVSLFWYQQALGQGPEFLTYFQNEAQLDKSGLPSDRFFAERPEGSVSTLKIQRTQQEDSAVYLCASSPFGSGGTDTQYFGPGTRLTVL.

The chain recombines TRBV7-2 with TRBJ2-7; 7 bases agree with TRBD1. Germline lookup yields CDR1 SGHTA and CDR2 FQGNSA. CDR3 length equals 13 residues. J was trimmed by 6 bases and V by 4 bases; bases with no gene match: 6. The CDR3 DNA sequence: TGTGCCAGCAGCTCCGGGACAGTTCCCGAGCAGTACTTC. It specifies CASSSGTVPEQYF.

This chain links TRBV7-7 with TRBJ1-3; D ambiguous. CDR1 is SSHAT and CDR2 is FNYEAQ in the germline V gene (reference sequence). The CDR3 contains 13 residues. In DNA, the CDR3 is TGTGCTAGCTCCCTCAACTCTGGAAACACCATATATTTT. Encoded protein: CASSLNSGNTIYF.